This TCR beta chain was found in a study of T cells in Graves' hyperthyroidism and ophthalmopathy. This clonotype has ten or more counts. Germline values: CDR1 SGHTA, CDR2 FQGTGA. With 2 bases clipped from V and 5 bases from J, the junction kept 5 bases outside the gene matches. This CDR3 has 14 amino acids. The source material, RNA transcripts, was used to amplify TCR beta CDR3 regions. The HTBI primer set was used in a first-round RT-PCR of the TCR CDR3. Using its own MiXCR run on the multiplex PCR reads, TCRdb lists one record per CDR3 protein. The sample holds about 610,000 distinct CDR3 sequences, about 15% seen once.

Sequenced sample: blood. This chain joins TRBV7-3 and TRBJ2-7; TRBD2 matches at 8 bases. The receptor was derived from a woman aged 35 to 49 with Graves' ophthalmopathy. The CDR3 DNA sequence: TGTGCCAGCAGCTTATTCGGCGGGAGGCACGAGCAGTACTTC. This codes for CASSLFGGRHEQYF.